This TCR beta chain emerged from a study of blood T cell repertoires in COVID-19. Study background: Samples taken during acute and convalescent COVID-19 were collected in the United States, Italy and Spain. From T cells, B-cell-depleted T cells, or PBMCs came the material, which was cDNA or gDNA.

Comment on this clone: This CDR3 is also generated by other DNA sequences in the sample.

The V end lost 6 bases, the J end lost 4 bases, and 12 bases lay between the germline ends. This CDR3 contains 12 residues. Germline V CDR1 and CDR2: SQVTM, ANQGSEA. As originally analysed: For nucleated cells, counts were estimated from reference gene primer amplification. TCRdb's copy holds only in-frame clones and misses some; the assay was immunoSEQ multiplex PCR. V, J and clone size derive from that table, while D and trimming were established from the DNA sequence. The table shows about 120,000 clones, with 60% to 85% occurring only once. The chain is built from TRBV29-1 and TRBJ2-5; a weak D match, TRBD1 (5 bases). Source material: peripheral blood. This receptor was identified in a human donor with acute or convalescent COVID-19. The donor label of this sample is uncertain. The CDR3: CSVGRRGETQYF. The CDR3, as DNA: TGCAGCGTGGGTCGTAGGGGAGAGACCCAGTACTTC.